One and the same sample provided the 30 T cell receptor beta chains below, sequenced in a study of T-cell reconstitution after alpha-beta-depleted transplantation in children. Preparation of the TCRbeta library was carried out with unique molecular identifiers. A single record per CDR3 protein comes from TCRdb applying MiXCR to the PCR reads. There are 550,000 to 800,000 distinct CDR3 sequences in the sample; roughly 13% occur only once, and around 0.76% lies in the top ten. The sample here was PBMCs, taken before TCRalphabeta/CD19-depleted stem cell transplant. All receptors come from a girl aged 2 to 10 with congenital amegakaryocytic thrombocytopenia, due to receive a stem cell transplant.

This clonotype was detected many times. This chain links TRBV20-1 with TRBJ2-1, with 7 bases aligning to TRBD2. CDR1 is DFQATT, CDR2 SNEGSKA, per germline (reference sequence). V shed 3 bases, J shed 4 bases, and the junction held 12 bases outside the gene matches. The CDR3 has 16 amino acids. CDR3 region: CSASLFRASGYNEQFF. Written as DNA, the CDR3 is TGCAGTGCTAGTCTGTTCCGGGCTAGCGGTTACAATGAGCAGTTCTTC.

The chain uses TRBV7-2 and TRBJ2-7; no reliable D call. Trimming removed 5 bases at V and 0 bases at J, with 8 bases between. Germline CDR1 and CDR2: SGHTA and FQGNSA. The CDR3 has 13 amino acids. The CDR3 is CASSPDGSYEQYF. DNA for the CDR3: TGTGCCAGCAGCCCCGACGGCTCCTACGAGCAGTACTTC. Combining the CDR3 with reference TRBV7-2 and TRBJ2-7 gives the whole variable domain GAGVSQSPSNKVTEKGKDVELRCDPISGHTALYWYRQSLGQGLEFLIYFQGNSAPDKSGLPSDRFSAERTGGSVSTLTIQRTQQEDSAVYLCASSPDGSYEQYFGPGTRLTVT.

The V call is TRBV20-1, the J call TRBJ2-5; D unresolved. Per germline, CDR1 DFQATT and CDR2 SNEGSKA (reference sequence). The V gene lost 5 bases and the J gene lost 5 bases, with 18 bases spanning the gap. There are 14 residues in the CDR3. The CDR3, as DNA: TGCAGTGCTCCACAGTCTAGAACCGGGGAGACCCAGTACTTC. It encodes CSAPQSRTGETQYF.

This chain links TRBV6-1 with TRBJ2-3; 7 nucleotides agree with TRBD2. The CDR3 loop spans 16 amino acids. Germline CDR1 and CDR2: MNHNS and SASEGT. V was clipped by 0 bases and J by 3 bases; unmatched bases: 6. The CDR3 DNA is TGTGCCAGCAGTGAAGCGGAAAGCGGGGATACAGATACGCAGTATTTT. Encoded protein: CASSEAESGDTDTQYF.

The sample holds many counts of this clonotype. The chain recombines TRBV28 with TRBJ1-2; D call uncertain. The CDR3 runs to 11 residues. CDR1 is MDHEN, CDR2 SYDVKM, per germline. Trimming removed 5 bases from V and 0 bases from J, with 1 base in between. This CDR3 reads CASSTNYGYTF. The CDR3 bases are TGTGCCAGCAGTACTAACTATGGCTACACCTTC.

This clonotype was observed a handful of times. V is TRBV20-1 and J is TRBJ2-1, with a tentative D call TRBD1 (7 bases). Between the trimmed V and J ends, which lost 5 bases and 7 bases, there was a span of 15 bases. The germline V gene has CDR1 DFQATT and CDR2 SNEGSKA (reference sequence). There are 13 residues in the CDR3. The CDR3 DNA reads TGCAGTGCTTCCAAGGGGGCGGGGAATGAGCAGTTCTTC. Translated, it gives CSASKGAGNEQFF.

This clonotype was recorded many times. This chain connects TRBV20-1 to TRBJ2-7; no clear D. V was trimmed by 2 bases and J by 2 bases, leaving 13 bases between them. This CDR3 has 14 amino acids. Germline lookup yields CDR1 DFQATT and CDR2 SNEGSKA (reference sequence). CDR3: CSARPPTATYEQYF. In DNA, the CDR3 is TGCAGTGCTAGACCCCCAACGGCCACCTACGAGCAGTACTTC.

The J gene is TRBJ2-3, the V gene TRBV6-1, with TRBD2 as a possible D gene (5 bases). CDR3 length: 14 residues. In germline, CDR1 is MNHNS, CDR2 SASEGT. Deletions cut 6 bases from V and 4 bases from J, with 14 bases between. The chain's CDR3 is CASSPLRGPDTQYF. CDR3 in DNA: TGTGCCAGCAGCCCCCTAAGAGGGCCAGATACGCAGTATTTT.

This clonotype has a count of ten or more. The chain recombines TRBV4-2 with TRBJ2-7; possible D gene TRBD2, 5 bases. CDR3 length: 15 residues. V shed 0 bases and J shed 5 bases, with 14 bases lying between them. Germline CDR1 reads LGHNA; CDR2 reads YNFKEQ. The chain's CDR3 is CASSQERVLIHEQYF. The CDR3, as DNA: TGTGCCAGCAGCCAAGAGCGGGTTTTGATCCACGAGCAGTACTTC.

This clonotype has ten or more counts. CDR3 sequence: CASSLGASGIYNEQFF. CDR3 DNA: TGCGCCAGCAGCTTGGGGGCTAGCGGGATTTACAATGAGCAGTTCTTC. The V call is TRBV5-1, the J call TRBJ2-1, with 9 nucleotides matching TRBD2. After removal of 0 bases from V and 4 bases from J, the junction contained 5 bases not matched to a gene. Germline V CDR1 and CDR2: SGHRS, YFSETQ. The CDR3 contains 16 residues.

The V call is TRBV5-1, the J call TRBJ2-7, with D tentatively TRBD1 (6 bases). V was clipped by 1 base and J by 6 bases, with 17 bases between them. In germline, CDR1 is SGHRS, CDR2 YFSETQ. This CDR3 spans 15 amino acids. CDR3 residues: CASSLYAGQISEQYF. The CDR3 bases are TGCGCCAGCAGCTTGTATGCAGGACAGATATCCGAGCAGTACTTC.

This clonotype came up many times. The chain couples TRBV20-1 to TRBJ2-1; 8 positions match TRBD2. The J segment lost 0 bases and the V segment lost 6 bases, leaving 13 bases of the junction unmatched. The CDR3 is 17 amino acids. Germline CDR1 reads DFQATT; CDR2 reads SNEGSKA (reference sequence). In DNA, the CDR3 is TGCAGTGCCTTGATAACTAGCGGTCCTTCCTCCTACAATGAGCAGTTCTTC. Its protein product is CSALITSGPSSYNEQFF.

In its sample, this clonotype was seen many times. The rearrangement links TRBV7-7 to TRBJ2-2, with D uncertain. The V gene lost 3 bases and the J gene lost 6 bases, with 8 bases spanning the gap. Germline V CDR1 and CDR2: SSHAT, FNYEAQ (reference sequence). The CDR3 is made up of 13 amino acids. The CDR3 loop reads CASSFSIAGELFF. CDR3 sequence (DNA): TGTGCCAGCAGCTTCTCCATCGCCGGGGAGCTGTTTTTT.

This clonotype has at least ten counts. The chain has TRBV7-2 and TRBJ2-4; 7 bases align to TRBD2. The V gene's germline CDR1 is SGHTA and CDR2 FQGNSA. The CDR3 totals 17 residues. Trimming removed 1 base from V and 8 bases from J; junction bases left unmatched: 14. The DNA for the CDR3 is TGTGCCAGCAGCTTAGTATGGACTAGTTCGGGTACCGACATTCAGTACTTC. The encoded protein is CASSLVWTSSGTDIQYF. Full variable domain (rest looked up from reference TRBV7-2 and TRBJ2-4): GAGVSQSPSNKVTEKGKDVELRCDPISGHTALYWYRQSLGQGLEFLIYFQGNSAPDKSGLPSDRFSAERTGGSVSTLTIQRTQQEDSAVYLCASSLVWTSSGTDIQYFGAGTRLSVL.

The sample holds many counts of this clonotype. The V call is TRBV6-5, the J call TRBJ1-2; the D gene is possibly TRBD1 (6 bases). This CDR3 has 17 residues. V was cut by 0 bases and J by 5 bases, with 19 bases left in between. Germline V lookup: CDR1 MNHEY, CDR2 SVGAGI. CDR3 coding DNA: TGTGCCAGCAGTTACTCATCAGGGGACCGTAGACTTTATGGCTACACCTTC. Protein sequence: CASSYSSGDRRLYGYTF.

The chain recombines TRBV5-1 with TRBJ1-2, with TRBD1 matching over 9 bases. The CDR3 is 15 residues long. Germline V gene lookup returns CDR1 SGHRS and CDR2 YFSETQ. Trimming took 1 base from V and 8 from J; bases not matched to a gene: 9. In DNA, the CDR3 is TGCGCCAGCAGCTTGTCAAACAGGGGGCCCGACGGCTACACCTTC. Translating gives CASSLSNRGPDGYTF. Complete variable domain (other parts from reference TRBV5-1 and TRBJ1-2): KAGVTQTPRYLIKTRGQQVTLSCSPISGHRSVSWYQQTPGQGLQFLFEYFSETQRNKGNFPGRFSGRQFSNSRSEMNVSTLELGDSALYLCASSLSNRGPDGYTFGSGTRLTVV.

As regards this clonotype: At one end, the junction sequence differs from germline, possibly due to a read error. The rearrangement uses TRBV27 and TRBJ2-3, with 12 bases identical to TRBD2. The germline V gene encodes CDR1 MNHEY and CDR2 SMNVEV (reference sequence). The CDR3 runs 17 residues. The CDR3 loop is CASRGTSGFTSTDRQYF. The CDR3, as DNA: TGTGCCAGCAGAGGGACTAGCGGGTTCACTAGCACAGATAGGCAGTATTTT.

This chain links TRBV7-9 with TRBJ2-5, with a weak D call TRBD2 (7 bases). The germline V and J ends were trimmed by 0 bases and 7 bases, with 18 bases remaining between them. Germline V gene sequence: CDR1 SEHNR, CDR2 FQNEAQ (reference sequence). This CDR3 is built from 16 residues. The CDR3 region has the DNA TGTGCCAGCAGCTTAGCGCTGGGGGAGGGGACATGGACCCAGTACTTC. Protein product: CASSLALGEGTWTQYF.

This clonotype has ten or more counts. The gene calls are TRBV29-1 and TRBJ2-7; no firm D call. Germline CDR1 SQVTM, CDR2 ANQGSEA. V dropped 4 bases and J dropped 6 bases, with 7 bases sitting between them. The CDR3 sequence is 10 residues long. DNA for the CDR3: TGCAGCGTTGTGTGGGTCGAGCAGTACTTC. It specifies CSVVWVEQYF.

This clonotype occurred many times. The V and J genes are TRBV20-1 and TRBJ2-2; D may be TRBD2 (5 bases). Germline V CDR1 and CDR2: DFQATT, SNEGSKA (reference sequence). The V end was cut by 3 bases, the J end by 3 bases, with 8 bases between. The CDR3 spans 13 residues. The CDR3 is CSASRGDTGELFF. For the CDR3, the DNA is TGCAGTGCTAGTCGGGGTGACACCGGGGAGCTGTTTTTT.

This clonotype was counted at least ten times. The chain uses TRBV20-1 and TRBJ2-3; TRBD2 matches 8 bases. V was pared by 3 bases and J by 1 base, with 6 bases of the junction left unmatched. CDR3 size: 15 residues. Germline lookup yields CDR1 DFQATT and CDR2 SNEGSKA (reference sequence). The CDR3 nucleotides are TGCAGTGCTAGTGGCCGGGAGGGAGGCACAGATACGCAGTATTTT. This translates into CSASGREGGTDTQYF.

This clonotype appeared a few times. The chain combines TRBV25-1 with TRBJ1-5; D not certain. The CDR3 spans 18 residues. In germline, CDR1 is MGHDK, CDR2 SYGVNS. The V and J ends lost 3 bases and 0 bases respectively, with 18 bases between them. The CDR3 sequence is CASSDPGTQETSNQPQHF. CDR3 DNA: TGTGCCAGCAGTGATCCCGGTACGCAAGAAACTAGCAATCAGCCCCAGCATTTT.

This clonotype was found many times. The chain joins TRBV5-1 to TRBJ2-2; TRBD2 might be the D (6 bases). Germline V gene data show CDR1 as SGHRS and CDR2 as YFSETQ. V lost 2 bases and J lost 2, with 16 bases in between. The CDR3 runs 17 residues. The CDR3 DNA reads as TGCGCCAGCAGCTTTGGGGGGATTACCGAAAACACCGGGGAGCTGTTTTTT. Protein sequence: CASSFGGITENTGELFF.

J is TRBJ2-5 and V is TRBV28; a possible D gene is TRBD2 (6 bases). Germline CDR1 MDHEN, CDR2 SYDVKM. Trimming took off 8 bases at V and 4 bases at J, with 17 bases between the two ends. The CDR3 consists of 14 residues. The CDR3 protein is CASQTNPSVETQYF. CDR3 DNA: TGTGCCAGCCAAACCAACCCTAGCGTAGAGACCCAGTACTTC.

On this clonotype: Compared with germline, one end of the junction differs, possibly owing to a read error. The chain recombines TRBV20-1 with TRBJ1-5, with D unclear. Germline V lookup: CDR1 DFQATT, CDR2 SNEGSKA (reference sequence). This CDR3 region has 12 residues. The CDR3 is CSAGDGHQPQHF. The CDR3 DNA reads as TGCAGTGCTGGAGACGGCCATCAGCCCCAGCATTTT.

This chain uses TRBV6-1 with TRBJ2-2; D possibly uses TRBD1 or TRBD2 (5 bases each). The CDR3 is made up of 15 amino acids. Trimming pared 8 bases from V and 3 bases from J, leaving 16 bases between. The germline CDR1 and CDR2 sequences are MNHNS and SASEGT. CDR3 in DNA: TGTGCCAGCGTCGGTACAGGACTCGACACCGGGGAGCTGTTTTTT. Amino acid sequence: CASVGTGLDTGELFF.

This clonotype was picked up many times. The chain recombines TRBV25-1 with TRBJ2-2; weak D call: TRBD2 (5 bases). Per germline, CDR1 MGHDK and CDR2 SYGVNS. This CDR3 comprises 14 residues. Trimming shortened V by 5 bases and J by 7 bases, and 14 bases separated the two germline ends. DNA of the CDR3: TGTGCCAGCAGTCAGAGCGGAGTGAACGGGGAGCTGTTTTTT. This encodes CASSQSGVNGELFF.

The chain employs TRBV20-1 and TRBJ2-7, with D perhaps matching TRBD1 (5 bases). Trimming removed 4 bases at V and 4 bases at J, with 20 bases between. Germline lookup yields CDR1 DFQATT and CDR2 SNEGSKA (reference sequence). This CDR3 is 15 amino acids long. CDR3 sequence: CSAIRGQGPRYEQYF. The CDR3 nucleotides read TGCAGTGCTATTAGGGGCCAAGGACCCCGATACGAGCAGTACTTC.

The genes are TRBV7-9 and TRBJ2-1; 13 positions match TRBD2. V gave up 5 bases and J gave up 7 bases; unmatched junction bases: 5. CDR3 length: 15 residues. Germline lookup yields CDR1 SEHNR and CDR2 FQNEAQ (reference sequence). The CDR3 DNA is TGTGCCAGCAGCCTCTGGACTAGCGGGAGTAATGAGCAGTTCTTC. Its translation is CASSLWTSGSNEQFF.

This clonotype was found a few times. V gene TRBV12-3 or TRBV12-4 combines with J gene TRBJ1-1; 8 nucleotides align to TRBD1. V gave up 4 bases and J gave up 4 bases; unmatched junction bases: 5. CDR3 length equals 14 residues. The CDR3 nucleotides are TGTGCCAGCAGTTCAACAGGGGGTAGCACTGAAGCTTTCTTT. Its translation: CASSSTGGSTEAFF.